The 32 T cell receptor beta chains below come from one sample, sequenced in a study of blood T cell repertoires in COVID-19. This table comes from immunoSEQ multiplex PCR, and its TCRdb copy is limited to in-frame clones, with some not included. Of 650,000 to 800,000 clones listed, around 90% were seen once; the top ten hold roughly 0.25%. Sequenced: peripheral blood. Receptors were obtained from a young woman with acute or convalescent COVID-19.

The rearrangement joins TRBV29-1 to TRBJ1-2, with D perhaps matching TRBD1 (6 bases). The V gene lost 3 bases and the J gene lost 7 bases, with 15 bases spanning the gap. The CDR3 is made up of 13 amino acids. Germline CDR1 and CDR2: SQVTM and ANQGSEA. CDR3 region: CSVEGAMRSGYTF. The DNA for the CDR3 is TGCAGCGTTGAGGGGGCAATGAGGAGTGGCTACACCTTC. The full variable domain, with the rest looked up from reference TRBV29-1 and TRBJ1-2, is SAVISQKPSRDICQRGTSLTIQCQVDSQVTMMFWYRQQPGQSLTLIATANQGSEATYESGFVIDKFPISRPNLTFSTLTVSNMSPEDSSIYLCSVEGAMRSGYTFGSGTRLTVV.

V is TRBV9 and J is TRBJ2-5; D is undetermined. CDR1 and CDR2 (germline): SGDLS, YYNGEE. The CDR3 extends over 15 amino acids. With 0 bases removed from V and 1 base from J, the gap between germline ends came to 10 bases. The DNA for the CDR3 is TGTGCCAGCAGCGTAGAAGGTACAGTCCAAGAGACCCAGTACTTC. This translates into CASSVEGTVQETQYF.

The J gene is TRBJ1-5, the V gene TRBV7-2; 8 bases match TRBD1. Germline CDR1 reads SGHTA; CDR2 reads FQGNSA. CDR3 size: 15 residues. V dropped 2 bases and J dropped 4; count of bases not matched to a gene: 4. CDR3 coding DNA: TGTGCCAGCAGCTTACAACAGGGGGGAAATCAGCCCCAGCATTTT. Its translation: CASSLQQGGNQPQHF.

J is TRBJ1-2 and V is TRBV15; D gene uncertain. The length of the CDR3 is 14 residues. The V gene lost 0 bases and the J gene lost 5 bases, with 10 bases spanning the gap. The germline gives CDR1 LNHNV, CDR2 YYDKDF (reference sequence). In nucleotides, the CDR3 is TGTGCCACCAGCAGAGATCTCGGGGTTTATGGCTACACCTTC. Translating gives CATSRDLGVYGYTF.

The chain has TRBV13 and TRBJ2-7; TRBD1 is a possible D gene (6 bases). The CDR3 has 15 amino acids. Germline V gives CDR1 PRHDT, CDR2 FYEKMQ (reference sequence). V was pared by 8 bases and J by 1 base, with 18 bases between. CDR3 nucleotides: TGTGCCAGCCAAAGCAGACAGGACAGTTCCTACGAGCAGTACTTC. Translation gives CASQSRQDSSYEQYF. Using reference TRBV13 and TRBJ2-7 for the parts outside the CDR3, the full variable domain is AAGVIQSPRHLIKEKRETATLKCYPIPRHDTVYWYQQGPGQDPQFLISFYEKMQSDKGSIPDRFSAQQFSDYHSELNMSSLELGDSALYFCASQSRQDSSYEQYFGPGTRLTVT.

The chain couples TRBV19 to TRBJ1-6; D gene unclear. There are 14 residues in the CDR3. Germline CDR1 reads LNHDA; CDR2 reads SQIVND (reference sequence). V lost 10 bases and J lost 7, with 17 bases in between. CDR3 DNA sequence: TGTGCCACCAAAGGGAGGGAAGCAAATTCACCCCTCCACTTT. Its translation is CATKGREANSPLHF.

The V gene is TRBV30, the J gene TRBJ2-7; D is undetermined. This CDR3 is 14 amino acids long. CDR1 and CDR2 from the germline V gene are GTSNPN and SVGIG (reference sequence). Between the trimmed V and J ends, which lost 0 bases and 1 base, there was a span of 10 bases. CDR3: CAWSVLGNSYEQYF. CDR3 coding DNA: TGTGCCTGGAGTGTACTGGGCAATTCCTACGAGCAGTACTTC.

The chain combines TRBV18 with TRBJ1-2; D remains unclear. The germline CDR1 and CDR2 sequences are KGHSH and LQKENI. Trimming cost V 0 bases and J 6 bases, with 5 bases left between them. CDR3 length: 12 residues. CDR3 nucleotides: TGTGCCAGCTCACCACCCCGTAATGGCTACACCTTC. Encoded protein: CASSPPRNGYTF.

This clone has just a few counts. This chain uses TRBV6-2 or TRBV6-3 with TRBJ2-3, with D maybe TRBD2 (5 bases). V was shortened by 5 bases and J by 1 base, with 10 bases between the two germline ends. The CDR3 covers 14 residues. Germline CDR1 is MNHEY and CDR2 is SVGEGT. This CDR3 is CASSRVRGTDTQYF. CDR3 bases: TGTGCCAGCAGTAGAGTGAGGGGCACAGATACGCAGTATTTT.

The chain uses TRBV6-5 and TRBJ1-1; D might be TRBD1 (6 bases). The V gene lost 8 bases and the J gene lost 1 base, with 17 bases spanning the gap. Germline V gene data show CDR1 as MNHEY and CDR2 as SVGAGI. This CDR3 comprises 15 residues. Here the CDR3 reads CASYRGGQPNTEAFF. The CDR3 DNA is TGTGCCAGCTATAGGGGGGGGCAGCCGAACACTGAAGCTTTCTTT.

This CDR3 reads CASSMTRGQRNEKLFF. The CDR3 DNA reads as TGTGCCAGTAGTATGACCCGGGGACAGAGAAATGAAAAACTGTTTTTT. V and J are TRBV19 and TRBJ1-4, with 7 bases identical to TRBD1. Germline trimming cut 3 bases from V and 5 bases from J; bases unmatched to any gene: 9. Germline V lookup: CDR1 LNHDA, CDR2 SQIVND (reference sequence). CDR3 length equals 16 residues.

The chain couples TRBV19 to TRBJ1-2; D is possibly TRBD1 (6 bases). V was clipped by 5 bases and J by 4 bases, with 11 bases between them. There are 13 residues in the CDR3. Germline CDR1 LNHDA, CDR2 SQIVND (reference sequence). The chain's CDR3 is CASSPNRAYGYTF. The DNA for the CDR3 is TGTGCCAGTAGTCCCAACAGGGCCTATGGCTACACCTTC.

V usage is TRBV5-8 and J usage is TRBJ1-5; 9 positions match TRBD1. Germline V gene sequence: CDR1 SGHTS, CDR2 YDEGEE. This CDR3 is 16 amino acids long. The ends lost 0 bases at V and 2 bases at J; junction bases unmatched: 3. CDR3 protein: CASSLGDRVGNQPQHF. The CDR3, as DNA: TGTGCCAGCAGCTTGGGGGACAGGGTGGGCAATCAGCCCCAGCATTTT.

The gene calls are TRBV5-6 and TRBJ1-2, with 8 bases aligning to TRBD1. CDR1 SGHDT and CDR2 YYEEEE come from the germline V gene. Unmatched junction bases numbered 11, after V lost 5 bases and J lost 8 bases. This CDR3 has 14 residues. This CDR3 reads CASSMTGDRGGYTF. DNA of the CDR3: TGTGCCAGCAGTATGACAGGGGACCGGGGAGGCTACACCTTC.

V gene TRBV21-1 combines with J gene TRBJ2-1; the table's D call TRBD2 went unverified against the DNA. TRBV21-1 is flagged as a pseudogene. The CDR3 length is 15 residues. In DNA form, the CDR3 reads TGTGCCAGCAGCAACCAGCGGGGGCTTTTTGATGAGCAGTTCTTC. Protein product: CASSNQRGLFDEQFF.

This clone was recorded only once. In nucleotides, the CDR3 is TGTGCCAGCAGCGGGGACAGGGCGAATGAGCAGTTCTTC. Protein product: CASSGDRANEQFF. This chain connects TRBV5-6 to TRBJ2-1; 9 bases are shared with TRBD1. The CDR3 spans 13 residues. Germline CDR1 reads SGHDT; CDR2 reads YYEEEE. V dropped 4 bases and J dropped 7; count of bases not matched to a gene: 3.

The V gene is TRBV18, the J gene TRBJ2-1, with D perhaps matching TRBD1 (5 bases). V was pared by 6 bases and J by 0 bases, with 15 bases between. The CDR3 runs 16 residues. Germline-derived CDR1 and CDR2 are KGHSH and LQKENI. CDR3 sequence reads: CASSPDSRYSYNEQFF. The CDR3 nucleotides read TGTGCCAGCTCGCCTGACAGTCGATACTCCTACAATGAGCAGTTCTTC.

Of note for this clone: The sample carries other DNA sequences with the same CDR3. The V call is TRBV5-1, the J call TRBJ1-1; the D is unclear. The CDR3 is made up of 13 amino acids. Germline lookup yields CDR1 SGHRS and CDR2 YFSETQ. Deletions cut 5 bases from V and 0 bases from J, with 8 bases between. In DNA, the CDR3 is TGCGCCAGCAGAACCGGGATGAACACTGAAGCTTTCTTT. Its translation: CASRTGMNTEAFF.

In DNA, the CDR3 is TGTGCCAGCAGCGACGGCCCGGGACAAGGTGCCTACGAGCAGTACTTC. It specifies CASSDGPGQGAYEQYF. The gene calls are TRBV7-9 and TRBJ2-7; a weak D match, TRBD1 (6 bases). Trimming stripped 5 bases from V and 2 bases from J, with 19 bases between. Germline V CDR1 and CDR2: SEHNR, FQNEAQ (reference sequence). There are 16 residues in the CDR3.

The sample holds a few counts of this clone. This rearrangement joins TRBV24-1 to TRBJ2-2; TRBD1 aligns across 7 bases. This CDR3 contains 13 residues. CDR1 and CDR2 (germline): KGHDR, SFDVKD. V lost 8 bases to trimming and J lost 5 bases; unmatched junction nucleotides: 4. The CDR3 DNA reads TGTGCCACCAAGACAGGGAGTACCGGGGAGCTGTTTTTT. Encoded protein: CATKTGSTGELFF.

V and J are TRBV27 and TRBJ2-1; no reliable D call. The CDR3 loop spans 16 amino acids. Germline-derived CDR1 and CDR2 are MNHEY and SMNVEV (reference sequence). V was cut by 4 bases and J by 7 bases, with 20 bases left in between. In DNA form, the CDR3 reads TGTGCCAGCAGTTCTCTTAAGGCCCAAGGAGTGAATGAGCAGTTCTTC. It yields the protein CASSSLKAQGVNEQFF.

The V call is TRBV19, the J call TRBJ1-2; D not certain. Per germline, CDR1 LNHDA and CDR2 SQIVND (reference sequence). The V and J ends lost 1 base and 4 bases respectively, with 10 bases between them. The CDR3 runs to 14 residues. DNA for the CDR3: TGTGCCAGTAGTATAGTTCCAGATTCCTATGGCTACACCTTC. It codes for CASSIVPDSYGYTF.

DNA of the CDR3: TGTGCCAGCAGCCCGCCCCGGACAGGGGGCAAGAACACTGAAGCTTTCTTT. Its translation: CASSPPRTGGKNTEAFF. This chain uses TRBV3-1 (or the pseudogene TRBV3-2) with TRBJ1-1; 11 nucleotides align to TRBD1. The length of the CDR3 is 17 residues. The J segment lost 1 base and the V segment lost 4 bases, leaving 8 bases of the junction unmatched. Germline values: CDR1 LGHDT, CDR2 YNNKEL (reference sequence).

As regards this clone: Compared with germline, one end of the junction differs, possibly owing to a read error. V usage is TRBV19 and J usage is TRBJ1-1; 10 nucleotides match TRBD1. CDR1 and CDR2 (germline): LNHDA, SQIVND (reference sequence). The CDR3 totals 14 residues. CDR3 loop: CASSNPGQGLKSNW. CDR3 bases: TGTGCCAGTAGTAACCCGGGACAGGGGTTGAAATCCAACTGG.

This sequence joins TRBV5-1 and TRBJ1-1; a possible D gene is TRBD1 (6 bases). V was clipped by 2 bases and J by 6 bases, with 17 bases between them. Per the germline V gene, CDR1 is SGHRS and CDR2 is YFSETQ. The CDR3 is made up of 15 amino acids. CDR3: CASSFRAGDLAEAFF. The CDR3 coding sequence is TGCGCCAGCAGCTTCAGGGCAGGGGATTTGGCTGAAGCTTTCTTT.

The chain combines TRBV9 with TRBJ1-1; a weak D match, TRBD1 (5 bases). Germline V lookup: CDR1 SGDLS, CDR2 YYNGEE. The V end was cut by 0 bases, the J end by 5 bases, with 8 bases between. This CDR3 spans 13 amino acids. In nucleotides, the CDR3 is TGTGCCAGCAGCGTAGATGGGGGGACTGAAGCTTTCTTT. Protein: CASSVDGGTEAFF.

This clone was counted a few times. Other DNA sequences of this sample code for an identical CDR3. The chain has TRBV5-4 and TRBJ1-3; the D is unclear. Germline V gene data show CDR1 as SGHNT and CDR2 as YYREEE (reference sequence). The V and J ends lost 0 bases and 3 bases respectively, with 7 bases between them. The CDR3 contains 14 residues. DNA of the CDR3: TGTGCCAGCAGCTTGGCGGGAGGTGGAAACACCATATATTTT. Protein: CASSLAGGGNTIYF.

The chain carries TRBV21-1 and TRBJ1-2. TRBV21-1 constitutes a pseudogene. The CDR3 runs to 15 residues. The CDR3 DNA reads as TGTGCCAGCAGCAAAGAGGGGGGGCTGATCTATGGCTACACCTTC. Protein: CASSKEGGLIYGYTF.

This rearrangement joins TRBV7-8 to TRBJ1-5, with D possibly TRBD1 on 6 matching bases. The V gene lost 7 bases and the J gene lost 0 bases, with 10 bases spanning the gap. Germline CDR1 SGHVS, CDR2 FQNEAQ. This CDR3 comprises 14 residues. The CDR3 sequence is CASTLGGSNQPQHF. The CDR3 DNA reads as TGTGCCAGCACCCTAGGGGGTAGCAATCAGCCCCAGCATTTT. Looking up the rest from reference TRBV7-8 and TRBJ1-5 gives the full variable domain: GAGVSQSPRYKVAKRGQDVALRCDPISGHVSLFWYQQALGQGPEFLTYFQNEAQLDKSGLPSDRFFAERPEGSVSTLKIQRTQQEDSAVYLCASTLGGSNQPQHFGDGTRLSIL.

The chain has TRBV11-3 and TRBJ2-1; TRBD1 aligns across 7 bases. The trim removed 4 bases at V and 1 base at J, leaving 4 bases unmatched. Germline V gene sequence: CDR1 SGHNT, CDR2 YENEEA. There are 15 residues in the CDR3. The CDR3 loop reads CASSSRQGSYNEQFF. CDR3 DNA sequence: TGTGCCAGCAGCTCTCGACAGGGATCCTACAATGAGCAGTTCTTC.

The rearrangement links TRBV30 to TRBJ1-1; 8 nucleotides line up with TRBD1. V was pared by 2 bases and J by 1 base, with 6 bases of the junction left unmatched. CDR3 length: 15 amino acids. Germline assignment: CDR1 GTSNPN and CDR2 SVGIG (reference sequence). CDR3 loop: CAWSLNRGSNTEAFF. As DNA, the CDR3 is TGTGCCTGGAGTCTAAACAGGGGGTCGAACACTGAAGCTTTCTTT.

J is TRBJ1-5 and V is TRBV23-1; D is unresolved. TRBV23-1 is flagged as an ORF with uncertain function. The V and J ends lost 0 bases and 2 bases respectively, with 20 bases between them. The CDR3 has 19 residues. CDR3 sequence (DNA): TGCGCCAGCAGTCAATCGGGAGGGAGAGGAATTGATGGCAATCAGCCCCAGCATTTT. Protein sequence: CASSQSGGRGIDGNQPQHF.